These 5 T cell receptor beta chains were all obtained from the same sample, sequenced in a study of blood T cells in healthy people across ages. The authors ran a second PCR of about 6 to 12 cycles using a sample-barcoded 5' primer and a J-beta primer mix. TCRdb re-derived calls from the 5' RACE reads in MiXCR, one entry per CDR3 protein. This table holds more than 1.4 million distinct CDR3 sequences, roughly 40% found once. The material sequenced was blood. The receptors here all came from a woman between 18 and 29 years old in good health.

The rearrangement uses TRBV5-1 and TRBJ2-1, with TRBD2 matching over 9 bases. The V and J ends lost 4 bases and 7 bases, in that order; junction bases with no gene match: 9. Germline V lookup: CDR1 SGHRS, CDR2 YFSETQ. CDR3 length: 15 amino acids. The CDR3 is CASSRTSGQGNEQFF. Written as DNA, the CDR3 is TGCGCCAGCAGCAGAACTAGCGGGCAAGGTAATGAGCAGTTCTTC. Full variable domain (missing parts from reference TRBV5-1 and TRBJ2-1): KAGVTQTPRYLIKTRGQQVTLSCSPISGHRSVSWYQQTPGQGLQFLFEYFSETQRNKGNFPGRFSGRQFSNSRSEMNVSTLELGDSALYLCASSRTSGQGNEQFFGPGTRLTVL.

This clonotype was seen only once. The gene calls are TRBV6-5 and TRBJ2-3, with 10 bases matching TRBD2. This CDR3 contains 17 residues. Germline CDR1 is MNHEY and CDR2 is SVGAGI. After removal of 4 bases from V and 4 bases from J, the junction contained 11 bases not matched to a gene. CDR3 bases: TGTGCCAGCAGTTTCAGGTTAGGACTAGCGGAGTCAGATACGCAGTATTTT. Protein sequence: CASSFRLGLAESDTQYF.

The chain is built from TRBV4-1 and TRBJ2-7; the match to TRBD1 covers 7 bases. Germline V lookup: CDR1 MGHRA, CDR2 YSYEKL. CDR3 length: 15 residues. After removal of 4 bases from V and 1 base from J, the junction contained 7 bases not matched to a gene. This chain's CDR3 is CASSRNRGQSYEQYF. Written as DNA, the CDR3 is TGCGCCAGCAGCCGAAACAGGGGACAGTCCTACGAGCAGTACTTC.

Ten or more counts support this clonotype. This chain joins TRBV3-1 and TRBJ2-7; D is uncertain. Between the trimmed V and J ends, which lost 3 bases and 4 bases, there was a span of 7 bases. The germline V gene encodes CDR1 LGHDT and CDR2 YNNKEL (reference sequence). This CDR3 region has 12 residues. The CDR3 region has the DNA TGTGCCAGCAGCCAGGGATATTACGAGCAGTACTTC. Protein sequence: CASSQGYYEQYF.

The chain combines TRBV9 with TRBJ1-6, with 8 bases that match TRBD1. The CDR3 runs to 18 residues. The V gene's germline CDR1 is SGDLS and CDR2 YYNGEE. Trimming cost V 1 base and J 6 bases; bases outside gene matches: 12. CDR3 loop: CASSVPALWTGPNSPLHF. The CDR3 coding sequence is TGTGCCAGCAGCGTACCAGCCCTGTGGACAGGGCCTAATTCACCCCTCCACTTT.